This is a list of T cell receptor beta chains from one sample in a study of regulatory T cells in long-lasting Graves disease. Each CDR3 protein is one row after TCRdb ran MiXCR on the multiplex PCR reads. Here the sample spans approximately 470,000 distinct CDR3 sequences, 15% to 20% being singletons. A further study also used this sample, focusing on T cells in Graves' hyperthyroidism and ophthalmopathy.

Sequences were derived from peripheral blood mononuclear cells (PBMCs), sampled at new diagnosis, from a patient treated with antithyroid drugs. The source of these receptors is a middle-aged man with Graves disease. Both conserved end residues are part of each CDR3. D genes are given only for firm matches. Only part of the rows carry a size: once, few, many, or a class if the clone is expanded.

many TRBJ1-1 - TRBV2 CATRSEAFF TGTGCCACCCGTTCTGAAGCTTTCTTT
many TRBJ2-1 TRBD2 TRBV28 CASSLRTSKANNEQFF TGTGCCAGCAGTTTAAGGACTAGCAAAGCTAACAATGAGCAGTTCTTC
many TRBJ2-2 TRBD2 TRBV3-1 CASSRGLARGTGELFF TGTGCCAGCAGCCGTGGACTAGCGAGAGGCACCGGGGAGCTGTTTTTT
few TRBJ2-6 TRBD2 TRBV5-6 CASSLLGLSGGNVLTF TGTGCCAGCAGCTTGCTAGGGCTTTCGGGGGGCAACGTCCTGACTTTC
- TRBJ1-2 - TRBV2 CAWPGGNYGYTF TGTGCCTGGCCCGGCGGAAACTATGGCTACACCTTC
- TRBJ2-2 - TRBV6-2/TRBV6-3 CASTKGGGELFF TGTGCCAGCACCAAGGGGGGCGGGGAGCTGTTTTTT
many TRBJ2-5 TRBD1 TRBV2 CASSGDRGHGTQYF TGTGCCAGCAGTGGAGACAGGGGGCACGGGACCCAGTACTTC
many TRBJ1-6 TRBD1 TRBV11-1 CASSTDRNSPLHF TGTGCCAGCAGCACGGACAGGAATTCACCCCTCCACTTT
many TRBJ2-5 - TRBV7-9 CASSLGDISYF TGTGCCAGCAGCTTAGGGGACATCTCGTACTTC
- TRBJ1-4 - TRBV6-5 CASSSGTNSEKLFF TGTGCCAGCAGTTCCGGGACAAACTCTGAAAAACTGTTTTTT
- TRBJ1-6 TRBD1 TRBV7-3 CASSSGTEINSPLHF TGTGCCAGCAGCTCCGGGACAGAGATTAATTCACCCCTCCACTTT
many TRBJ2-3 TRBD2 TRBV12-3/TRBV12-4 CASSLRLAGALTSSTDTQYF TGTGCCAGCAGTTTGCGACTAGCGGGAGCCCTCACCTCTAGCACAGATACGCAGTATTTT
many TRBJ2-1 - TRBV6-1 CASRGINEQFF TGTGCCAGCAGAGGGATTAATGAGCAGTTCTTC
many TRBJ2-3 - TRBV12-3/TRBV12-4 CASSSLRADTDTQYF TGTGCCAGCAGTTCACTCCGGGCCGACACAGATACGCAGTATTTT
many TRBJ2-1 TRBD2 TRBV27 CASSIAGVHEQFF TGTGCCAGCAGTATAGCGGGAGTGCATGAGCAGTTCTTC
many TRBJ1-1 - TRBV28 CASSLGQLPEAFF TGTGCCAGCAGTCTCGGACAGCTTCCTGAAGCTTTCTTT
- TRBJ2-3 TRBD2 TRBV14 CASSQDTGGRGLIPDTQYF TGTGCCAGCAGCCAAGATACCGGCGGGAGGGGGCTTATCCCAGATACGCAGTATTTT
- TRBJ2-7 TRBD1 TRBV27 CASSSTPRQGYEQYF TGTGCCAGCAGTTCTACTCCGAGACAGGGGTACGAGCAGTACTTC
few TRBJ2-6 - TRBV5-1 CASSLIVVNSGANVLTF TGCGCCAGCAGCTTGATTGTGGTGAACTCTGGGGCCAACGTCCTGACTTTC
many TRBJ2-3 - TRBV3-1 CASSHPSWGNTQYF TGTGCCAGCAGCCACCCGTCCTGGGGTAATACGCAGTATTTT
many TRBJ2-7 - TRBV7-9 CASSWGRNEQYF TGTGCCAGCAGCTGGGGACGGAACGAGCAGTACTTC
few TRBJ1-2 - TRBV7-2 CASSLVEAGYTF TGTGCCAGCAGCTTAGTCGAGGCGGGCTACACCTTC
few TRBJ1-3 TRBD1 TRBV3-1 CASSQGQDSGNTIYF TGTGCCAGCAGCCAGGGACAGGACTCTGGAAACACCATATATTTT
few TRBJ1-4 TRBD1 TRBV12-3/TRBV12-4 CASSDSTGQGFEKLFF TGTGCCAGCAGTGACTCTACAGGACAGGGTTTTGAAAAACTGTTTTTT
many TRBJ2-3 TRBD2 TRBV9 CASSVGSSGRTDTQYF TGTGCCAGCAGCGTAGGGTCTAGCGGGAGGACAGATACGCAGTATTTT
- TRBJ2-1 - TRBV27 CASSSGSGFYNEQFF TGTGCCAGCAGTTCCGGTAGCGGATTTTACAATGAGCAGTTCTTC
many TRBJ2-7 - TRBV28 CASTHTYEQYF TGTGCCAGCACTCACACCTACGAGCAGTACTTC
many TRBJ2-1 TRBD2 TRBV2 CASSETSGPNNEQFF TGTGCCAGCAGTGAGACTAGCGGGCCCAACAATGAGCAGTTCTTC
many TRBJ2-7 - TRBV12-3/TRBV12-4 CASSFAPGRRLAYEQYF TGTGCCAGCAGTTTTGCCCCTGGAAGGAGGCTCGCCTACGAGCAGTACTTC
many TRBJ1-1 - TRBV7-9 CASSLPTSGKGLLNTEAFF TGTGCCAGCAGCTTACCGACCAGTGGGAAAGGGCTCTTGAACACTGAAGCTTTCTTT
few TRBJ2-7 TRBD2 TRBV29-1 CSGQLAGVHEQYF TGCAGCGGACAACTAGCGGGAGTCCACGAGCAGTACTTC
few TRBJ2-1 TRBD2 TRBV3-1 CASSQELAGGYNEQFF TGTGCCAGCAGCCAAGAATTGGCGGGAGGCTACAATGAGCAGTTCTTC
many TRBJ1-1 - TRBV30 CAWSKTRNTEAFF TGTGCCTGGAGTAAGACGAGGAACACTGAAGCTTTCTTT
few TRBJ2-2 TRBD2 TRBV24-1 CATSENSGANTGELFF TGTGCCACCAGTGAGAATAGCGGGGCGAACACCGGGGAGCTGTTTTTT
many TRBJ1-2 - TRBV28 CASTWQSASGGYTF TGTGCCAGCACGTGGCAGTCGGCGAGCGGAGGCTACACCTTC
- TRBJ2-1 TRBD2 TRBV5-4 CASSPLAGWDEQFF TGTGCCAGCAGTCCACTAGCGGGGTGGGATGAGCAGTTCTTC
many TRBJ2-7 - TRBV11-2 CASSFSSVRSYEQYF TGTGCCAGCAGCTTTAGCAGTGTAAGGTCCTACGAGCAGTACTTC
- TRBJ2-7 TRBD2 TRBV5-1 CASSLYAGGPSRSSYEQYF TGCGCCAGCAGCTTGTATGCGGGAGGGCCCTCTCGGAGCTCCTACGAGCAGTACTTC
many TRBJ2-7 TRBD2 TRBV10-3 CATTNPTSGRYEQYF TGTGCCACGACGAACCCGACTAGCGGGAGATACGAGCAGTACTTC
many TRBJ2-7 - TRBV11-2 CASSLDKSEQYF TGTGCCAGCAGCTTAGATAAGTCCGAGCAGTACTTC
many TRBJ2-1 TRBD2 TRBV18 CASSTTSGRARSEQFF TGTGCCAGCTCAACTACTAGCGGGAGGGCCCGTAGTGAGCAGTTCTTC
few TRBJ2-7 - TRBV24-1 CATSDSSSASYEQYF TGTGCCACCAGTGATTCGTCTAGCGCTTCCTACGAGCAGTACTTC
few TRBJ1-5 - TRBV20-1 CSARRGWDQPQHF TGCAGTGCTAGGAGGGGGTGGGATCAGCCCCAGCATTTT
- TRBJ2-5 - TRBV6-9 CASSYSAGGPPRTQYF TGTGCCAGCAGTTACTCTGCCGGTGGCCCCCCGCGGACCCAGTACTTC
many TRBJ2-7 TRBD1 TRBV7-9 CASSASRDRVYEQYF TGTGCCAGCAGTGCCTCCCGGGACAGGGTTTACGAGCAGTACTTC
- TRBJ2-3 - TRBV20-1 CSAGTASPRGYDTQYF TGCAGTGCAGGAACCGCTAGCCCCCGGGGGTACGATACGCAGTATTTT
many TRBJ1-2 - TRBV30 CAWQEGNDYGYTF TGTGCCTGGCAGGAGGGGAATGACTATGGCTACACCTTC
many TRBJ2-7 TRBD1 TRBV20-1 CSAYFRDREEQYF TGCAGTGCTTACTTCCGGGACAGAGAAGAGCAGTACTTC
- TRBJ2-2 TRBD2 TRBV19 CASRRRTSGRGELFF TGTGCCAGTAGACGTAGGACTAGCGGGAGAGGGGAGCTGTTTTTT